This TCR beta chain was retrieved from a study of beta chain features in type 1 diabetes. The CDR3 covers 15 residues. Germline V gene lookup returns CDR1 GTSNPN and CDR2 SVGIG (reference sequence). V shed 0 bases and J shed 0 bases, with 8 bases lying between them. Sequenced material consisted of expressed TCRB transcripts (all of the isolated RNA was reverse transcribed). TCRdb keeps only in-frame clones here, not all; method: immunoSEQ multiplex PCR. The sample carries more than 300,000 clones, about 12% recorded once. This clone was found a few times. The TCR sequence derives from a man younger than 30 in good health. Material for sequencing was naive CD4+ T cells from blood. The chain carries TRBV30 and TRBJ2-2; D not resolved. This CDR3 is CAWSVFDTNTGELFF. CDR3 sequence (DNA): TGTGCCTGGAGTGTTTTTGACACGAACACCGGGGAGCTGTTTTTT.